The present entry profiles one TCR beta chain with its context. Its cognate antigen has yet to be identified. Preparation of the library involved 5' RACE. The input for every TCR library was 3,500 to 4,000 ng of total RNA. For each sample, cDNA synthesis was carried out in eight separate reactions using SMARTScribe reverse transcriptase. During cDNA synthesis, template switching was used to introduce unique molecular identifiers that contained a 6-nucleotide sample barcode. TCRalpha and TCRbeta cDNA was amplified by two nested PCRs of around 16 and 10 cycles, with bead purification after each PCR. Before amplification, the cDNA was both treated with uracil DNA-glycosylase and purified with the QIAquick PCR purification kit. The second PCR added Illumina TruSeq-compatible adapters along with sample-specific barcodes. Library quality and concentration were checked on TapeStation and Qubit, and libraries were pooled at around 5.3 ng each. Sequencing of the pooled libraries was done on an Illumina HiSeq2500 single-index Rapid Run using custom sequencing primers and 2 x 100 bp reads. Turning to the authors' computational methods: MiGEC version 1.2.6 was used for UMI-based consensus assembly to correct PCR and sequencing errors. MiXCR version 2.1.1 was used to carry out V(D)J alignment, clonotype assembly and CDR3 extraction. To normalise gene usage, clonotype sharing and MAIT/NKT TCR abundance, the top 1000, 10 000 and 20 000 clonotypes in each sample were analysed. Diversity was computed as the inverse Simpson index with the vegan R package after downsampling to 27 000 UMIs. Paired Mann-Whitney U tests were applied to discordant twin pairs, with Benjamini-Hochberg correction for multiple testing. After reprocessing by TCRdb, each CDR3 protein sequence is one entry, and no DNA is given. The V and J calls come from TCRdb's annotation, not from the publication. The table for this sample shows about 210,000 distinct CDR3 sequences. Less than 2% of the sample rests with the top ten.

Measured from the cysteine to the phenylalanine, the CDR3 is 15 residues long. The coding DNA is unavailable. According to the germline V gene (reference sequence), CDR1 reads PRHDT and CDR2 reads FYEKMQ. These data originate in a study of monozygotic twins with inflammatory bowel disease (dated by TCRdb to between 2018 and 2020). Background on the whole study: In total, roughly 28 monozygotic twin pairs made up the full study: 19 Danish pairs, all IBD-discordant, plus nine German pairs, of which four were IBD-concordant and five were IBD-discordant. The search for disease-associated traits relied mainly on comparing, within discordant pairs, IBD patients with their genetically identical healthy co-twins. Each individual had, on average, about 151 000 unique TCRalpha sequences and 181 000 unique TCRbeta sequences available for analysis. The full study reports these points: IBD patients shared fewer clonotypes with other individuals than healthy twins did, most markedly in patients showing signs of disease activity. The analysis was unable to tell apart different T cell subtypes. Differing immunosuppressive treatments among patients may have added background noise and inter-individual variability to the repertoires. The results gave no support for a single strong signal or clonotype linked to IBD. TCRbeta repertoire diversity, by inverse Simpson index, was decreased in IBD patients compared with their healthy co-twins. Repertoire similarity did not differ between concordant and discordant twins, which could be due to limited statistical power.

From each donor, an approximately 2.5 ml peripheral blood sample was collected into PAXgene tubes and kept at -80 degrees C. Total RNA was isolated from whole blood with the PAXgene blood miRNA kit on an automated QIAcube, without T cell sorting. Peripheral blood from monozygotic twin pairs, either concordant or discordant for inflammatory bowel disease, underwent deep TCRalpha and TCRbeta repertoire profiling that used unique molecular barcoding. Smoking habits were recorded for all twin pairs, and each individual was classified as a current, former or never smoker. The receptor was derived from a human donor with ulcerative colitis or Crohn's disease, or a healthy co-twin of an affected twin (not recorded which). Material for sequencing was blood. The V gene is TRBV13 and the J gene is TRBJ2-7. The CDR3 is CASSFPSANAYEQYF.